This TCR beta chain was observed in a study of cytomegalovirus exposure and HLA in healthy donors. About the study: Researchers found that roughly 81% of under 450 genotyped donors fell within the Caucasian-associated ancestry cluster. General observations from the study: Reports indicated that the classifier achieved high specificity and sensitivity in diagnosing cytomegalovirus status. When analyzed later, a missense DCLRE1C variant was found to be linked to TCR beta V- and J-gene trimming. Exclusion as indistinguishable affected some V segments, including TRBV6-2 and TRBV6-3.

Comments on this clone: Its antigen is not identified.

CDR1 MNHEY and CDR2 SMNVEV come from the germline V gene (reference sequence). V was clipped by 1 base and J by 3 bases, with 9 bases between them. The CDR3 is 14 amino acids. The PCR had 60 Vbeta and 13 Jbeta primers. Repertoires were generated with immunoSEQ multiplex PCR, while TCRdb's copy carries only in-frame clones and drops some. The table has approximately 180,000 clones, about 90% seen once. The sequence was collected from a girl less than two years old in good health and CMV-seronegative. Input material: PBMCs. V gene TRBV27 combines with J gene TRBJ2-5; D is undetermined. The DNA for the CDR3 is TGTGCCAGCAGTTTATTCACTGGAGAAGAGACCCAGTACTTC. Amino acids: CASSLFTGEETQYF.